The 13 T cell receptor beta chains below were found in one sample sequenced in a study of blood T cell repertoires in COVID-19. Measured with immunoSEQ multiplex PCR; TCRdb has only the in-frame clones, and not every one. The sample lists 95,000 to 110,000 clones; roughly 90% were seen once. Sequenced sample: peripheral blood. The source is an older woman with acute or convalescent COVID-19.

A few counts support this clone. The V gene is TRBV6-1, the J gene TRBJ2-3; no firm D call. Per the germline V gene, CDR1 is MNHNS and CDR2 is SASEGT. Trimming stripped 0 bases from V and 2 bases from J, with 9 bases between. This CDR3 has 15 residues. In nucleotides, the CDR3 is TGTGCCAGCAGTGAAGCCCAGGCTCCCACAGATACGCAGTATTTT. It translates to CASSEAQAPTDTQYF.

This clone was seen once. This rearrangement joins TRBV2 to TRBJ2-1, with D perhaps matching TRBD1 (7 bases). Germline assignment: CDR1 SNHLY and CDR2 FYNNEI. V was cut by 7 bases and J by 7 bases, with 17 bases left in between. This CDR3 is built from 14 residues. Written as DNA, the CDR3 is TGTGCCAGCAAGGTTAGCGCAGGGGGGAATGAGCAGTTCTTC. This translates into CASKVSAGGNEQFF.

The chain couples TRBV7-9 to TRBJ2-2; maybe TRBD1 (6 bases). Trimming cost V 1 base and J 0 bases, with 9 bases left between them. The CDR3 is 16 amino acids. Germline V gene data show CDR1 as SEHNR and CDR2 as FQNEAQ (reference sequence). CDR3 in DNA: TGTGCCAGCAGCTTAGGGGGGACAACGAACACCGGGGAGCTGTTTTTT. This translates into CASSLGGTTNTGELFF. The entire variable domain, with the rest obtained from reference TRBV7-9 and TRBJ2-2, is as follows: DTGVSQNPRHKITKRGQNVTFRCDPISEHNRLYWYRQTLGQGPEFLTYFQNEAQLEKSRLLSDRFSAERPKGSFSTLEIQRTEQGDSAMYLCASSLGGTTNTGELFFGEGSRLTVL.

The genes are TRBV27 and TRBJ2-2; D uncertain. This CDR3 is built from 13 residues. V was pared by 3 bases and J by 5 bases, with 7 bases between. CDR1 MNHEY and CDR2 SMNVEV come from the germline V gene (reference sequence). CDR3 sequence reads: CASSLRETGELFF. The DNA for the CDR3 is TGTGCCAGCAGTTTGAGAGAAACCGGGGAGCTGTTTTTT.

V and J are TRBV28 and TRBJ1-5, with a weak D call TRBD1 (6 bases). From germline, CDR1 is MDHEN and CDR2 SYDVKM. The CDR3 is 15 residues long. V lost 3 bases and J 10 bases, leaving 19 bases between the germline ends. CDR3 bases: TGTGCCAGCAGTTTCGCAGGACAGCCCCGTCAACCCCAGCATTTT. Translation: CASSFAGQPRQPQHF.

The chain joins TRBV4-2 to TRBJ2-3, with D possibly matching TRBD2 (6 bases). The V end was cut by 0 bases, the J end by 6 bases, with 7 bases between. Germline assignment: CDR1 LGHNA and CDR2 YNFKEQ. CDR3 length: 13 residues. This chain's CDR3 is CASSQDRGDTQYF. Here the CDR3 DNA reads TGTGCCAGCAGCCAAGATCGGGGGGATACGCAGTATTTT.

The chain joins TRBV5-1 to TRBJ2-1; the match to TRBD2 covers 11 bases. CDR1 is SGHRS, CDR2 YFSETQ, per germline. The CDR3 is 14 amino acids. The J segment lost 13 bases and the V segment lost 1 base, leaving 7 bases of the junction unmatched. In nucleotides, the CDR3 is TGCGCCAGCAGCTTGAGGCTAGCGGGAGGAGAACAGTTCTTC. Translation: CASSLRLAGGEQFF. Together with reference TRBV5-1 and TRBJ2-1, the CDR3 gives the full variable domain: KAGVTQTPRYLIKTRGQQVTLSCSPISGHRSVSWYQQTPGQGLQFLFEYFSETQRNKGNFPGRFSGRQFSNSRSEMNVSTLELGDSALYLCASSLRLAGGEQFFGPGTRLTVL.

The chain has TRBV2 and TRBJ1-4; D is uncertain. The CDR3 consists of 13 residues. With 5 bases removed from V and 0 bases from J, the gap between germline ends came to 4 bases. In germline, CDR1 is SNHLY, CDR2 FYNNEI. The CDR3 protein is CASSYATNEKLFF. DNA of the CDR3: TGTGCCAGCAGTTATGCAACTAATGAAAAACTGTTTTTT.

The V and J genes are TRBV6-6 and TRBJ1-1; no clear D gene. Germline-derived CDR1 and CDR2 are MNHNY and SVGAGI (reference sequence). Trimming removed 2 bases from V and 5 bases from J, with 12 bases in between. The length of the CDR3 is 14 residues. In DNA form, the CDR3 reads TGTGCCAGCAGTTACCCCTTAGAAAAGACTGAAGCTTTCTTT. It codes for CASSYPLEKTEAFF.

The CDR3 nucleotides read TGTGCCAGCAGTGAAACGGCAGGGGGCATGAACACTGAAGCTTTCTTT. This gives the protein CASSETAGGMNTEAFF. This rearrangement joins TRBV6-1 to TRBJ1-1; 8 bases are shared with TRBD1. Germline V lookup: CDR1 MNHNS, CDR2 SASEGT. After removal of 2 bases from V and 0 bases from J, the junction contained 5 bases not matched to a gene. This CDR3 comprises 16 residues.

The chain combines TRBV20-1 with TRBJ2-1; a possible D gene is TRBD2 (7 bases). Per germline, CDR1 DFQATT and CDR2 SNEGSKA (reference sequence). The CDR3 is 11 amino acids. V was clipped by 5 bases and J by 10 bases, with 12 bases between them. The CDR3 DNA is TGCAGTGCTGGGGGGGCGGCCGAGCAGTTCTTC. The encoded protein is CSAGGAAEQFF.

This chain joins TRBV12-3 or TRBV12-4 and TRBJ1-2, with D unresolved. This CDR3 region has 11 residues. Trimming removed 8 bases from V and 5 bases from J, with 9 bases in between. Written as DNA, the CDR3 is TGTGCCAGCGGGGAGGGTTATGGCTACACCTTC. Its protein is CASGEGYGYTF.

This clone has a handful of counts. The J gene is TRBJ1-1, the V gene TRBV6-6, with a weak D call TRBD1 (6 bases). V lost 11 bases to trimming and J lost 0 bases, with 16 bases between them. The CDR3 has 14 amino acids. Germline V gives CDR1 MNHNY, CDR2 SVGAGI (reference sequence). The CDR3: CAHGGGNMNTEAFF. CDR3 in DNA: TGTGCCCACGGGGGGGGCAACATGAACACTGAAGCTTTCTTT.